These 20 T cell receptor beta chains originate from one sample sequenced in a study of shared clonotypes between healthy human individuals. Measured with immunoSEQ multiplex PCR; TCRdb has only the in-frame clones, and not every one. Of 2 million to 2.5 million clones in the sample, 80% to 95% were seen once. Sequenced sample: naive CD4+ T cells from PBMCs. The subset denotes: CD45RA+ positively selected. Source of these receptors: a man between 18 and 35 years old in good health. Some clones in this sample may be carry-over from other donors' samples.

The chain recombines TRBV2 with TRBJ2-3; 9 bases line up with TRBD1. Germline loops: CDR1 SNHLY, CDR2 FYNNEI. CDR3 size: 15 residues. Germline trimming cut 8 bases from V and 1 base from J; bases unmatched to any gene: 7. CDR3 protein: CASSFRDRGTDTQYF. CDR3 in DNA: TGTGCCAGCTCCTTCCGGGACAGGGGCACAGATACGCAGTATTTT. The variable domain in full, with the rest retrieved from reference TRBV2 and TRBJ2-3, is EPEVTQTPSHQVTQMGQEVILRCVPISNHLYFYWYRQILGQKVEFLVSFYNNEISEKSEIFDDQFSVERPDGSNFTLKIRSTKLEDSAMYFCASSFRDRGTDTQYFGPGTRLTVL.

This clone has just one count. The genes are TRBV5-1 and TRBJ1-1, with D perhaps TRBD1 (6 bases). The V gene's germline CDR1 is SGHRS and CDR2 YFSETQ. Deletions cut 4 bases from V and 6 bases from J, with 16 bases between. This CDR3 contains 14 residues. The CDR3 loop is CASSKDVGAPEAFF. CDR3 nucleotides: TGCGCCAGCAGCAAAGACGTGGGGGCTCCTGAAGCTTTCTTT.

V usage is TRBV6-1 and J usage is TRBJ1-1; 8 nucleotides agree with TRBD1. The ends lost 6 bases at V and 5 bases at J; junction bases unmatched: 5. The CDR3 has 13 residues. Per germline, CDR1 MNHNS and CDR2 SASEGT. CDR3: CASSQGAWTEAFF. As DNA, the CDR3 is TGTGCCAGCAGCCAGGGGGCTTGGACTGAAGCTTTCTTT.

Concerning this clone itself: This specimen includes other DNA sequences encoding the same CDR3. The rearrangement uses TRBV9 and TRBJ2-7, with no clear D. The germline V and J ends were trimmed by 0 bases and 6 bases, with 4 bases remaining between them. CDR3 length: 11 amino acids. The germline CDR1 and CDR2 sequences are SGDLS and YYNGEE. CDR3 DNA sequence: TGTGCCAGCAGCGTAGGGGGCGAGCAGTACTTC. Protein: CASSVGGEQYF.

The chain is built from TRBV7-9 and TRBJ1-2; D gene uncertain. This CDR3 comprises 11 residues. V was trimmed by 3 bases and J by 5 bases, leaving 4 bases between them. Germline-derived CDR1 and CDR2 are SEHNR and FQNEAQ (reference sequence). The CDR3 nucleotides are TGTGCCAGCAGCTTTGTGTATGGCTACACCTTC. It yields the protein CASSFVYGYTF.

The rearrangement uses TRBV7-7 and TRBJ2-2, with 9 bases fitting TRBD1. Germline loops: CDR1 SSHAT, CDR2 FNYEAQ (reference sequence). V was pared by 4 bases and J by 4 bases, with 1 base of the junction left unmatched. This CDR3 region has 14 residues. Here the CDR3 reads CASSSGQGTGELFF. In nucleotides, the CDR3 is TGTGCCAGCAGCTCGGGACAGGGCACCGGGGAGCTGTTTTTT.

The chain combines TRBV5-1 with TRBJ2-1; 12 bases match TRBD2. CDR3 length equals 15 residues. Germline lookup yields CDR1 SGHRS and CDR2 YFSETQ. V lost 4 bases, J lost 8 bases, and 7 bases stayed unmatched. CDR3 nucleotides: TGCGCCAGCAGCACGACTAGCGGGAGAATCTATGAGCAGTTCTTC. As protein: CASSTTSGRIYEQFF. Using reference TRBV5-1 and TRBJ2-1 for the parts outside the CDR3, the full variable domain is KAGVTQTPRYLIKTRGQQVTLSCSPISGHRSVSWYQQTPGQGLQFLFEYFSETQRNKGNFPGRFSGRQFSNSRSEMNVSTLELGDSALYLCASSTTSGRIYEQFFGPGTRLTVL.

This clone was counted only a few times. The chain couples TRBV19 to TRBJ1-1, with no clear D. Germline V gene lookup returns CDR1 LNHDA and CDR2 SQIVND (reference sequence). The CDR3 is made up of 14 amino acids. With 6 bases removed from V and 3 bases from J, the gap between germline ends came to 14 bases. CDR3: CASSPVFQDTEAFF. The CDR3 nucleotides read TGTGCCAGTAGCCCGGTGTTTCAGGACACTGAAGCTTTCTTT.

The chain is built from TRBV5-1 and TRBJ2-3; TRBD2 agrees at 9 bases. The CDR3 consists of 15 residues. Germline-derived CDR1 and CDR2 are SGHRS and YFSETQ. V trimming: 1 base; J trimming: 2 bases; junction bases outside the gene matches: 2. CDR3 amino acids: CASSLRTSATDTQYF. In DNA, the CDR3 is TGCGCCAGCAGCTTGCGGACTAGCGCCACAGATACGCAGTATTTT.

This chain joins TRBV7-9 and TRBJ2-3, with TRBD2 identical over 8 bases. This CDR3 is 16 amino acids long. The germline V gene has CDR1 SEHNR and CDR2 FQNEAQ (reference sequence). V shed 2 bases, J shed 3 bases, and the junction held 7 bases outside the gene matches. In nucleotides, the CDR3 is TGTGCCAGCAGCTTATATGTAGCGGGGTCGACAGATACGCAGTATTTT. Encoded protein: CASSLYVAGSTDTQYF.

The CDR3 protein is CASSKVTRGAKNIQYF. The CDR3 DNA reads as TGTGCCAGCAGCAAAGTAACAAGAGGAGCCAAAAACATTCAGTACTTC. The chain combines TRBV21-1 with TRBJ2-4; the table calls TRBD2, which could not be checked here. TRBV21-1 is described as a pseudogene. CDR3 length: 16 residues.

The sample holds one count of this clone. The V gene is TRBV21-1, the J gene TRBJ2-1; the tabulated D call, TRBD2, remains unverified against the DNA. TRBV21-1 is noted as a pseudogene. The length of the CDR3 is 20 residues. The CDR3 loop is CASSKKGGTSGRFSYNEQFF. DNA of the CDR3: TGTGCCAGCAGCAAGAAGGGGGGGACTAGCGGGAGGTTCTCCTACAATGAGCAGTTCTTC.

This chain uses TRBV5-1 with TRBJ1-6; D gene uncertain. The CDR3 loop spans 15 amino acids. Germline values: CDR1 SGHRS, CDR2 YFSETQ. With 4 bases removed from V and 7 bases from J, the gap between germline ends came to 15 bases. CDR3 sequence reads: CASSLPHGPNSPLHF. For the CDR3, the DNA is TGCGCCAGCAGCCTCCCTCATGGACCAAATTCACCCCTCCACTTT. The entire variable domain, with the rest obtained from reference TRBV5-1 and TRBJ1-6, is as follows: KAGVTQTPRYLIKTRGQQVTLSCSPISGHRSVSWYQQTPGQGLQFLFEYFSETQRNKGNFPGRFSGRQFSNSRSEMNVSTLELGDSALYLCASSLPHGPNSPLHFGNGTRLTVT.

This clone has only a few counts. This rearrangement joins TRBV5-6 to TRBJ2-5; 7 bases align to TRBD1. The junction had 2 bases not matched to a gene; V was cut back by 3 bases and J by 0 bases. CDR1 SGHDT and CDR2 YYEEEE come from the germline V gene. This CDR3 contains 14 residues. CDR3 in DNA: TGTGCCAGCAGCTCACAGGGGCACCAAGAGACCCAGTACTTC. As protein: CASSSQGHQETQYF.

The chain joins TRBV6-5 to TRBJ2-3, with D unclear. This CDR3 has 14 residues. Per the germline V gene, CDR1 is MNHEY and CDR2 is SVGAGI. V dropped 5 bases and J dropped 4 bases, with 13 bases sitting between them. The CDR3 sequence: CASSTMYRSDTQYF. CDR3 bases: TGTGCCAGCAGTACTATGTATCGGTCAGATACGCAGTATTTT.

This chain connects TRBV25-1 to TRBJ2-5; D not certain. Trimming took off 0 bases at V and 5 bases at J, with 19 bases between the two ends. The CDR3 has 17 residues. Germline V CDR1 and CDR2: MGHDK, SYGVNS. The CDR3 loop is CASSEYKSGPGGETQYF. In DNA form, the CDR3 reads TGTGCCAGCAGTGAATACAAATCGGGCCCCGGTGGGGAGACCCAGTACTTC.

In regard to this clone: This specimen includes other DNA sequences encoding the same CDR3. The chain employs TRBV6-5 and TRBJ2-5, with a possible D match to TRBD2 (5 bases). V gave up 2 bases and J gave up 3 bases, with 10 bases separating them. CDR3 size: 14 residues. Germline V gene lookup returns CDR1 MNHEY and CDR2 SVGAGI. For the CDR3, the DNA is TGTGCCAGCAGTTACGGTCTCGGGAAAGAGACCCAGTACTTC. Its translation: CASSYGLGKETQYF.

In DNA, the CDR3 is TGCGCCAGCAGCTGGGCCTCCTCCTACGAGCAGTACTTC. It codes for CASSWASSYEQYF. The chain couples TRBV5-1 to TRBJ2-7, with D uncertain. V dropped 3 bases and J dropped 0 bases, with 7 bases sitting between them. CDR1 and CDR2 (germline): SGHRS, YFSETQ. The CDR3 sequence is 13 residues long. The variable domain in full, with the rest retrieved from reference TRBV5-1 and TRBJ2-7, is KAGVTQTPRYLIKTRGQQVTLSCSPISGHRSVSWYQQTPGQGLQFLFEYFSETQRNKGNFPGRFSGRQFSNSRSEMNVSTLELGDSALYLCASSWASSYEQYFGPGTRLTVT.

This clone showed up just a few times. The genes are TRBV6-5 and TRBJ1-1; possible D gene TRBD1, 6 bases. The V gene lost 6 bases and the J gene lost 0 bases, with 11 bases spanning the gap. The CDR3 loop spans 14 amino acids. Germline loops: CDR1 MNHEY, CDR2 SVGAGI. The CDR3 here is CASRKTGMNTEAFF. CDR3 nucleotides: TGTGCCAGCAGAAAGACAGGAATGAACACTGAAGCTTTCTTT.

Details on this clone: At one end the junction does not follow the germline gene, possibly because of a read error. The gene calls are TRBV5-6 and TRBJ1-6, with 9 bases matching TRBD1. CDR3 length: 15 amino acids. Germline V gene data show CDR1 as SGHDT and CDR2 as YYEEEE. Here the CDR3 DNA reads TGTGCCAGCACCTTGTGGGACAGGGCATCTTCACCCCTCCACTTT. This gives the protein CASTLWDRASSPLHF.